This T cell receptor beta chain was obtained from a study of technical replicates of blood from a few donors. The junction had 5 bases not matched to a gene; V was cut back by 2 bases and J by 6 bases. The CDR3 spans 13 residues. The V gene's germline CDR1 is GTSNPN and CDR2 SVGIG (reference sequence). The assay was immunoSEQ multiplex PCR, and TCRdb's table has in-frame clones only and misses some. The sample holds about 15,000 clones, roughly 88% seen once. This sequence was found in a human donor in good health. Sequenced input: PBMCs. The gene calls are TRBV30 and TRBJ2-7, with 9 bases identical to TRBD2. The CDR3 protein is CAWSFLAGAEQYF. As DNA, the CDR3 is TGTGCCTGGAGTTTCTTAGCGGGAGCCGAGCAGTACTTC.